These 19 T cell receptor beta chains came from one sample sequenced in a study of blood T cell repertoires in COVID-19. The protocol was immunoSEQ multiplex PCR, while the TCRdb copy is restricted to in-frame clones and leaves out a portion. This table holds some 380,000 clones, roughly 77% found once. What was sequenced was peripheral blood. The receptors shown here come from a human donor with acute or convalescent COVID-19. The donor label of this sample is uncertain.

The chain combines TRBV27 with TRBJ2-1; TRBD1 aligns across 10 bases. Looked up from germline, CDR1 is MNHEY and CDR2 is SMNVEV (reference sequence). This CDR3 region has 16 residues. V shed 1 base, J shed 6 bases, and the junction held 6 bases outside the gene matches. This CDR3 reads CASSLFRTGGINEQFF. CDR3 in DNA: TGTGCCAGCAGTTTATTCAGGACAGGGGGTATCAATGAGCAGTTCTTC.

For the CDR3, the DNA is TGCGCCAGCAGCCAAACAGGGGGCGGGGCAGATACGCAGTATTTT. Protein sequence: CASSQTGGGADTQYF. The J gene is TRBJ2-3, the V gene TRBV4-1, with 9 bases lining up with TRBD1. Germline loops: CDR1 MGHRA, CDR2 YSYEKL. Unmatched junction bases numbered 4, after V lost 2 bases and J lost 4 bases. The CDR3 is 15 residues long.

V and J are TRBV3-1 (or the pseudogene TRBV3-2) and TRBJ1-6; no firm D call. The germline V gene has CDR1 LGHDT and CDR2 YNNKEL (reference sequence). The CDR3 is 14 amino acids. V lost 5 bases and J lost 10, with 15 bases in between. CDR3 in DNA: TGTGCCAGCAGCTTTGGGATGGGAGGGTCACCCCTCCACTTT. This gives the protein CASSFGMGGSPLHF.

J is TRBJ1-1 and V is TRBV21-1. TRBV21-1 is recorded as a pseudogene. CDR3 length equals 15 residues. CDR3 nucleotide sequence: TGTGCCAGCAGCAAACGAGGCAGAATGAACACTGAAGCTTTCTTT. This codes for CASSKRGRMNTEAFF.

The CDR3 region has the DNA TGTGCCAGCGGGCAGAGGGTTCAGCCCCAGCATTTT. It codes for CASGQRVQPQHF. This chain joins TRBV2 and TRBJ1-5, with D unclear. Germline CDR1 SNHLY, CDR2 FYNNEI. V lost 8 bases, J lost 6 bases, and 11 bases lay in between. CDR3 length: 12 residues.

This chain connects TRBV6-6 to TRBJ1-1, with D possibly matching TRBD1 (5 bases). The CDR3 is 16 residues long. CDR1 and CDR2 (germline): MNHNY, SVGAGI (reference sequence). Trimming removed 5 bases from V and 2 bases from J, with 18 bases in between. CDR3 bases: TGTGCCAGCAGTCCCCTCCCGGCAGGGCCTAACACTGAAGCTTTCTTT. It is translated as CASSPLPAGPNTEAFF.

This clone has just one count. V is TRBV18 and J is TRBJ1-1; D call uncertain. CDR1 is KGHSH and CDR2 is LQKENI in the germline V gene. This CDR3 has 14 residues. With 6 bases removed from V and 2 bases from J, the gap between germline ends came to 13 bases. The CDR3 DNA is TGTGCCAGCTCGTCCGAGGCTCGAAACACTGAAGCTTTCTTT. Translated: CASSSEARNTEAFF.

On this clone itself: The identical CDR3 is also encoded by other nucleotide sequences in the sample. CDR3 nucleotide sequence: TGTGCCTGGAGTAGAGGGTTCTACGAGCAGTACTTC. As protein: CAWSRGFYEQYF. The chain recombines TRBV30 with TRBJ2-7, with D perhaps matching TRBD2 (5 bases). The ends were cut back, 2 bases at V and 3 bases at J, with 8 bases in the middle. Germline CDR1 is GTSNPN and CDR2 is SVGIG (reference sequence). The CDR3 contains 12 residues.

The rearrangement links TRBV28 to TRBJ2-7, with D tentatively TRBD2 (6 bases). CDR3 length: 13 residues. Germline CDR1 MDHEN, CDR2 SYDVKM. Trimming took off 6 bases at V and 3 bases at J, with 12 bases between the two ends. The CDR3 coding sequence is TGTGCCAGCAGCCCAGGAGGGAACTACGAGCAGTACTTC. Residues: CASSPGGNYEQYF. The full variable domain, completed using reference TRBV28 and TRBJ2-7, is DVKVTQSSRYLVKRTGEKVFLECVQDMDHENMFWYRQDPGLGLRLIYFSYDVKMKEKGDIPEGYSVSREKKERFSLILESASTNQTSMYLCASSPGGNYEQYFGPGTRLTVT.

This clone was seen only a few times. This chain joins TRBV7-6 and TRBJ1-3; TRBD1 agrees at 7 bases. CDR3 length equals 16 residues. Germline values: CDR1 SGHVS, CDR2 FNYEAQ. Germline trimming cut 1 base from V and 2 bases from J; bases unmatched to any gene: 5. The CDR3 reads CASSLGTGDAGNTIYF. Written as DNA, the CDR3 is TGTGCCAGCAGCTTAGGTACAGGGGACGCTGGAAACACCATATATTTT.

The chain employs TRBV18 and TRBJ2-7, with D possibly matching TRBD1 (5 bases). CDR1 and CDR2 from the germline V gene are KGHSH and LQKENI. V lost 3 bases and J lost 0, with 9 bases in between. The length of the CDR3 is 14 residues. CDR3 residues: CASSPNQGSYEQYF. The DNA for the CDR3 is TGTGCCAGCTCACCTAATCAGGGCTCCTACGAGCAGTACTTC.

In its sample, this clone was seen a few times. The chain links TRBV9 to TRBJ1-1, with D perhaps matching TRBD1 (5 bases). This CDR3 contains 15 residues. Germline CDR1 and CDR2: SGDLS and YYNGEE. V was shortened by 4 bases and J by 1 base, with 14 bases between the two germline ends. CDR3 sequence: CASSRLDRPNTEAFF. DNA for the CDR3: TGTGCCAGCAGCCGACTCGACAGACCGAACACTGAAGCTTTCTTT.

The V gene is TRBV5-1, the J gene TRBJ2-5, with 9 bases matching TRBD1. Germline V gene data show CDR1 as SGHRS and CDR2 as YFSETQ. This CDR3 is 15 amino acids long. After removal of 5 bases from V and 5 bases from J, the junction contained 10 bases not matched to a gene. The CDR3 reads CASRATGTGSETQYF. CDR3 bases: TGCGCCAGCAGGGCAACCGGGACAGGGTCTGAGACCCAGTACTTC. The full variable domain, in which reference TRBV5-1 and TRBJ2-5 provide the parts outside the CDR3, is KAGVTQTPRYLIKTRGQQVTLSCSPISGHRSVSWYQQTPGQGLQFLFEYFSETQRNKGNFPGRFSGRQFSNSRSEMNVSTLELGDSALYLCASRATGTGSETQYFGPGTRLLVL.

The genes are TRBV24-1 and TRBJ2-1; D might be TRBD1 (6 bases). In germline, CDR1 is KGHDR, CDR2 SFDVKD. Trimming took 4 bases from V and 12 from J, leaving 15 bases between them. The CDR3 covers 13 residues. The CDR3 reads CATSDEQGWGQFF. The CDR3 region has the DNA TGTGCCACCAGTGACGAACAGGGTTGGGGGCAGTTCTTC.

The chain combines TRBV9 with TRBJ2-3; tentative D call: TRBD2 (6 bases). The CDR3 is made up of 16 amino acids. Germline V CDR1 and CDR2: SGDLS, YYNGEE. Trimming shortened V by 3 bases and J by 1 base, and 15 bases separated the two germline ends. The CDR3 sequence is CASSEAPQRGTDTQYF. The CDR3 DNA reads as TGTGCCAGCAGCGAGGCCCCTCAGCGGGGCACAGATACGCAGTATTTT.

The chain carries TRBV7-9 and TRBJ2-3, with TRBD1 identical over 7 bases. Germline V gene lookup returns CDR1 SEHNR and CDR2 FQNEAQ (reference sequence). The V segment lost 5 bases and the J segment 3 bases; nucleotides outside the gene matches: 8. There are 15 residues in the CDR3. The CDR3 loop is CASSANRGGTDTQYF. DNA for the CDR3: TGTGCCAGCAGCGCCAACAGGGGTGGGACAGATACGCAGTATTTT.

The V gene is TRBV29-1, the J gene TRBJ2-1, with D possibly TRBD2 on 5 matching bases. The germline V and J ends were trimmed by 7 bases and 7 bases, with 11 bases remaining between them. In germline, CDR1 is SQVTM, CDR2 ANQGSEA. The CDR3 length is 11 residues. CDR3 DNA: TGCAGCGGCCGGACTTCTAATGAGCAGTTCTTC. Protein: CSGRTSNEQFF.

In this sample, this clone turned up once. The J gene is TRBJ2-5, the V gene TRBV30; 7 positions match TRBD2. Trimming removed 5 bases from V and 4 bases from J; junction bases left unmatched: 1. The CDR3 contains 11 residues. Germline CDR1 is GTSNPN and CDR2 is SVGIG (reference sequence). The CDR3 sequence: CAWSSGETQYF. The CDR3 coding sequence is TGTGCCTGGTCTAGCGGAGAGACCCAGTACTTC.

J is TRBJ1-5 and V is TRBV28, with TRBD1 matching over 7 bases. J lost 3 bases, V lost 4 bases, and 6 bases had no gene match. This CDR3 has 15 amino acids. Germline V gene lookup returns CDR1 MDHEN and CDR2 SYDVKM. The CDR3 DNA is TGTGCCAGCAGTTCCACCGGGACAGTCAATCAGCCCCAGCATTTT. This gives the protein CASSSTGTVNQPQHF.